The 31 T cell receptor beta chains below come from one sample, sequenced in a study of cytomegalovirus exposure and HLA in healthy donors (dated by TCRdb to about 2017). Library prep was done by the immunoSEQ multiplex PCR assay. For the multiplex PCR, a mixture combining 60 forward primers for TCR Vbeta segments and 13 reverse primers for TCR Jbeta segments was used. Imported from immuneACCESS, the table was reduced by TCRdb to in-frame sequences with V and J called. These copies leave out some clones; in studies compared against another copy, an unresolved V gene accounts for under half, and the cause of the remainder is not known. The sample contains 110,000 to 150,000 clones, nearly 10% of them found a single time. The ten largest make up approximately 1.7% of the sample. Sequenced: PBMCs. All receptors derive from a man in his fifties in good health and CMV-seronegative.

The chain links TRBV13 to TRBJ2-2; 11 bases fit TRBD2. Trimming removed 3 bases from V and 0 bases from J; junction bases left unmatched: 9. The CDR3 length is 19 residues. Germline CDR1 reads PRHDT; CDR2 reads FYEKMQ (reference sequence). The chain's CDR3 is CASSFPGLAAQANTGELFF. The CDR3 DNA follows: TGTGCCAGCAGCTTCCCGGGACTAGCGGCACAAGCGAACACCGGGGAGCTGTTTTTT. Full variable domain (outside the CDR3, taken from reference TRBV13 and TRBJ2-2): AAGVIQSPRHLIKEKRETATLKCYPIPRHDTVYWYQQGPGQDPQFLISFYEKMQSDKGSIPDRFSAQQFSDYHSELNMSSLELGDSALYFCASSFPGLAAQANTGELFFGEGSRLTVL.

J is TRBJ1-6 and V is TRBV7-6; tentative D call: TRBD1 (6 bases). V lost 2 bases to trimming and J lost 6 bases, with 8 bases between them. CDR1 and CDR2 from the germline V gene are SGHVS and FNYEAQ. CDR3 size: 14 residues. The CDR3 sequence: CASSLQGSNSPLHF. The CDR3 DNA follows: TGTGCCAGCAGCTTACAGGGGAGTAATTCACCCCTCCACTTT. Complete variable domain (other parts from reference TRBV7-6 and TRBJ1-6): GAGVSQSPRYKVTKRGQDVALRCDPISGHVSLYWYRQALGQGPEFLTYFNYEAQQDKSGLPNDRFSAERPEGSISTLTIQRTEQRDSAMYRCASSLQGSNSPLHFGNGTRLTVT.

The genes are TRBV30 and TRBJ2-4, with TRBD1 matching 8 bases. V dropped 7 bases and J dropped 0; count of bases not matched to a gene: 5. This CDR3 has 14 residues. Germline assignment: CDR1 GTSNPN and CDR2 SVGIG (reference sequence). Written as DNA, the CDR3 is TGTGCCTCCGGACAGGGACTAGCCAAAAACATTCAGTACTTC. The encoded protein is CASGQGLAKNIQYF.

The V call is TRBV7-2, the J call TRBJ2-5; no reliable D call. Germline V gene lookup returns CDR1 SGHTA and CDR2 FQGNSA. V was pared by 1 base and J by 5 bases, with 11 bases between. The CDR3 contains 14 residues. CDR3 amino acids: CASSLVRLGETQYF. CDR3 sequence (DNA): TGTGCCAGCAGCTTAGTCCGGCTAGGCGAGACCCAGTACTTC. Filled out from reference TRBV7-2 and TRBJ2-5, the complete variable domain reads GAGVSQSPSNKVTEKGKDVELRCDPISGHTALYWYRQSLGQGLEFLIYFQGNSAPDKSGLPSDRFSAERTGGSVSTLTIQRTQQEDSAVYLCASSLVRLGETQYFGPGTRLLVL.

V and J are TRBV9 and TRBJ2-1; a possible D gene is TRBD1 (5 bases). This CDR3 has 16 residues. Per the germline V gene, CDR1 is SGDLS and CDR2 is YYNGEE. V was shortened by 0 bases and J by 6 bases, with 16 bases between the two germline ends. CDR3 amino acids: CASSVGQGLIVNEQFF. The CDR3 DNA reads TGTGCCAGCAGCGTAGGTCAGGGTTTGATAGTCAATGAGCAGTTCTTC.

The chain uses TRBV5-1 and TRBJ1-2; D call uncertain. V gave up 4 bases and J gave up 5 bases, with 12 bases separating them. The CDR3 runs to 13 residues. CDR1 is SGHRS and CDR2 is YFSETQ in the germline V gene. CDR3: CASSLHESYGYTF. The CDR3, as DNA: TGCGCCAGCAGCCTGCACGAGAGTTATGGCTACACCTTC.

This clone was seen a handful of times. The chain carries TRBV10-1 and TRBJ2-1; D not certain. Germline V gives CDR1 WNHNN, CDR2 SYGVQD (reference sequence). Trimming took off 3 bases at V and 6 bases at J, with 12 bases between the two ends. The CDR3 has 14 amino acids. CDR3 sequence (DNA): TGCGCCAGCAGTGATTGGGCGTACGGCAATGAGCAGTTCTTC. This encodes CASSDWAYGNEQFF.

The rearrangement joins TRBV7-9 to TRBJ1-2; 11 bases are shared with TRBD1. Germline-derived CDR1 and CDR2 are SEHNR and FQNEAQ (reference sequence). The CDR3 covers 18 residues. Losses at the gene ends were 2 bases for V and 8 bases for J; bases not matched to a gene: 16. CDR3 DNA: TGTGCCAGCAGCTTATTCGGACAGGGGGCGCCTTATAGGAGCGGCTACACCTTC. Protein sequence: CASSLFGQGAPYRSGYTF.

V gene TRBV9 combines with J gene TRBJ2-3; 14 positions match TRBD2. This CDR3 is 18 amino acids long. Germline loops: CDR1 SGDLS, CDR2 YYNGEE. Trimming removed 4 bases from V and 5 bases from J; junction bases left unmatched: 12. DNA of the CDR3: TGTGCCAGCAGCATCTCACCGGGACTAGCGGGGGTGGGAGATACGCAGTATTTT. It yields the protein CASSISPGLAGVGDTQYF. The variable domain in full, with the rest retrieved from reference TRBV9 and TRBJ2-3, is DSGVTQTPKHLITATGQRVTLRCSPRSGDLSVYWYQQSLDQGLQFLIQYYNGEERAKGNILERFSAQQFPDLHSELNLSSLELGDSALYFCASSISPGLAGVGDTQYFGPGTRLTVL.

This clone was counted only a few times. CDR3 sequence: CASSLDSRNYSNQPQHF. The CDR3 DNA sequence: TGTGCCAGCAGTCTGGACAGTCGAAACTATAGCAATCAGCCCCAGCATTTT. J is TRBJ1-5 and V is TRBV5-4, with D tentatively TRBD1 (6 bases). Deletions cut 5 bases from V and 0 bases from J, with 18 bases between. Germline-derived CDR1 and CDR2 are SGHNT and YYREEE (reference sequence). The CDR3 contains 17 residues.

This clone was found a few times. This CDR3 is CASSRTSGSSYNEQFF. As DNA, the CDR3 is TGTGCCAGCAGCAGAACTAGCGGTAGCTCCTACAATGAGCAGTTCTTC. The V gene is TRBV5-8, the J gene TRBJ2-1; 8 positions agree with TRBD2. J lost 0 bases, V lost 4 bases, and 6 bases had no gene match. The CDR3 has 16 amino acids. The V gene's germline CDR1 is SGHTS and CDR2 YDEGEE.

The chain couples TRBV28 to TRBJ2-1; 8 bases map to TRBD2. The germline CDR1 and CDR2 sequences are MDHEN and SYDVKM. The CDR3 is made up of 16 amino acids. With 6 bases clipped from V and 4 bases from J, the junction kept 11 bases outside the gene matches. Written as DNA, the CDR3 is TGTGCCAGCAGCCGCCCGGGTAGCGGGATTTACAATGAGCAGTTCTTC. This codes for CASSRPGSGIYNEQFF.

V is TRBV28 and J is TRBJ1-3; D call uncertain. V lost 3 bases and J 3 bases, leaving 12 bases between the germline ends. Germline V gene lookup returns CDR1 MDHEN and CDR2 SYDVKM. The CDR3 is made up of 15 amino acids. This chain's CDR3 is CASSLASEDGNTIYF. In nucleotides, the CDR3 is TGTGCCAGCAGTTTGGCAAGTGAGGATGGAAACACCATATATTTT. The full variable domain, its missing parts supplied by reference TRBV28 and TRBJ1-3, is DVKVTQSSRYLVKRTGEKVFLECVQDMDHENMFWYRQDPGLGLRLIYFSYDVKMKEKGDIPEGYSVSREKKERFSLILESASTNQTSMYLCASSLASEDGNTIYFGEGSWLTVV.

Only a few counts were recorded for this clone. The genes are TRBV5-1 and TRBJ2-3, with 7 bases fitting TRBD2. This CDR3 is built from 17 residues. Germline V gene sequence: CDR1 SGHRS, CDR2 YFSETQ. V was clipped by 0 bases and J by 0 bases; unmatched bases: 7. The CDR3 DNA reads as TGCGCCAGCAGCTTGGTAACTAGCGTGACTAGCACAGATACGCAGTATTTT. This codes for CASSLVTSVTSTDTQYF.

Only a few counts were recorded for this clone. The CDR3, as DNA: TGTGCCAGCAGCTTAACGTCCGGGAACTACGAGCAGTACTTC. Translation gives CASSLTSGNYEQYF. This rearrangement joins TRBV7-3 to TRBJ2-7; D perhaps matches TRBD2 (5 bases). Per the germline V gene, CDR1 is SGHTA and CDR2 is FQGTGA. This CDR3 contains 14 residues. Trimming stripped 0 bases from V and 3 bases from J, with 9 bases between.

This clone has a handful of counts. The chain employs TRBV6-5 and TRBJ1-5, with 9 nucleotides matching TRBD1. The CDR3 has 15 amino acids. Germline-derived CDR1 and CDR2 are MNHEY and SVGAGI. V was pared by 6 bases and J by 3 bases, with 6 bases of the junction left unmatched. CDR3 amino acids: CASRKQGANNQPQHF. In DNA form, the CDR3 reads TGTGCCAGCAGGAAACAGGGGGCGAACAATCAGCCCCAGCATTTT.

This clone was counted only a few times. V gene TRBV30 combines with J gene TRBJ1-1; D not resolved. Germline-derived CDR1 and CDR2 are GTSNPN and SVGIG (reference sequence). The V gene lost 3 bases and the J gene lost 5 bases, with 19 bases spanning the gap. CDR3 size: 15 residues. The CDR3 nucleotides read TGTGCCTGGAGGTATAGGGCGGGGATCGGGACTGAAGCTTTCTTT. It is translated as CAWRYRAGIGTEAFF.

A few counts support this clone. This chain connects TRBV5-1 to TRBJ2-7, with TRBD1 matching 10 bases. J gave up 6 bases and V 0 bases, and 6 bases lay outside the gene matches. CDR1 SGHRS and CDR2 YFSETQ come from the germline V gene. This CDR3 is built from 15 residues. The CDR3 is CASSLDGTGVREQYF. CDR3 in DNA: TGCGCCAGCAGCTTGGATGGGACAGGGGTCCGCGAGCAGTACTTC.

V usage is TRBV18 and J usage is TRBJ2-1; TRBD1 is a possible D gene (5 bases). The V gene lost 1 base and the J gene lost 2 bases, with 15 bases spanning the gap. The CDR3 sequence is 17 residues long. The V gene's germline CDR1 is KGHSH and CDR2 LQKENI. The CDR3 spells CASSPRGHHTTYNEQFF. The CDR3 DNA sequence: TGTGCCAGCTCACCACGGGGCCATCACACCACCTACAATGAGCAGTTCTTC.

As DNA, the CDR3 is TGTGCCAGCAGCTCCGGGGGACTAGGGGCCGGAGCCCAGTACTTC. It yields the protein CASSSGGLGAGAQYF. This sequence joins TRBV11-1 and TRBJ2-5; 8 nucleotides match TRBD2. The germline V gene encodes CDR1 SGHAT and CDR2 FQDESV (reference sequence). This CDR3 contains 15 residues. With 4 bases clipped from V and 9 bases from J, the junction kept 13 bases outside the gene matches.

This clone occurred a few times. No conserved phenylalanine or tryptophan ends this CDR3, so it is likely a read error. The CDR3 region is CASSPGGGQGLMKTEAFL. As DNA, the CDR3 is TGTGCCAGCAGCCCCGGTGGGGGACAGGGCTTAATGAAAACTGAAGCTTTCTTG. The rearrangement joins TRBV9 to TRBJ1-1, with 9 bases lining up with TRBD1. Germline CDR1 SGDLS, CDR2 YYNGEE. This CDR3 has 18 residues.

V and J are TRBV5-1 and TRBJ2-1, with D tentatively TRBD2 (6 bases). CDR3 size: 14 residues. V lost 5 bases, J lost 2 bases, and 11 bases lay in between. Germline lookup yields CDR1 SGHRS and CDR2 YFSETQ. The CDR3 DNA reads as TGCGCCAGCAGGGGCGGGGAAACCTACAATGAGCAGTTCTTC. Its protein product is CASRGGETYNEQFF.

The V gene is TRBV28, the J gene TRBJ1-4, with TRBD1 matching over 8 bases. In germline, CDR1 is MDHEN, CDR2 SYDVKM. The CDR3 spans 15 residues. Germline trimming cut 5 bases from V and 8 bases from J; bases unmatched to any gene: 10. This CDR3 is CASSTPGRGREKLFF. CDR3 sequence (DNA): TGTGCCAGCAGTACCCCCGGCAGGGGGCGAGAAAAACTGTTTTTT.

This chain uses TRBV2 with TRBJ2-7, with D tentatively TRBD1 (5 bases). The CDR3 consists of 14 residues. Trimming removed 4 bases from V and 3 bases from J, with 13 bases in between. Germline-derived CDR1 and CDR2 are SNHLY and FYNNEI. The CDR3 DNA reads TGTGCCAGCAGTGGGGGCAGGCCGGACTACGAGCAGTACTTC. It specifies CASSGGRPDYEQYF.

The gene calls are TRBV5-4 and TRBJ2-7; D perhaps matches TRBD1 (5 bases). The CDR3 spans 15 residues. V was pared by 1 base and J by 2 bases, with 13 bases between. The germline gives CDR1 SGHNT, CDR2 YYREEE (reference sequence). In DNA form, the CDR3 reads TGTGCCAGCAGCTTGAAAACAGGCTTACCCTACGAGCAGTACTTC. Amino acid sequence: CASSLKTGLPYEQYF.

The V call is TRBV14, the J call TRBJ1-2; D remains ambiguous. Trimming took off 0 bases at V and 4 bases at J, with 6 bases between the two ends. Germline V lookup: CDR1 SGHDN, CDR2 FVKESK. This CDR3 has 13 residues. The CDR3 coding sequence is TGTGCCAGCAGCCAAGACAGGCGCTATGGCTACACCTTC. Protein sequence: CASSQDRRYGYTF.

V gene TRBV28 combines with J gene TRBJ2-5, with a weak D call TRBD2 (6 bases). The end of the DNA fits TRBJ2-7 better, so the J call may be wrong. The CDR3 totals 13 residues. Germline V gene sequence: CDR1 MDHEN, CDR2 SYDVKM. Written as DNA, the CDR3 is TGTGCCAGCAGGGCTCCGACTAGCTACGAGCAGTACTTC. It yields the protein CASRAPTSYEQYF.

As regards this clone: The identical CDR3 is also encoded by other nucleotide sequences in the sample. J is TRBJ2-1 and V is TRBV2, with TRBD2 matching over 10 bases. Germline CDR1 reads SNHLY; CDR2 reads FYNNEI. There are 14 residues in the CDR3. The junction had 5 bases not matched to a gene; V was cut back by 8 bases and J by 4 bases. CDR3: CASGGTSVYNEQFF. DNA for the CDR3: TGTGCCAGCGGCGGGACTAGCGTGTACAATGAGCAGTTCTTC.

This clone has just a few counts. The CDR3 nucleotides read TGTGCCAGCGGAGGCTCAGAGGGCCACCACGAGCAGTACTTC. Protein: CASGGSEGHHEQYF. The genes are TRBV28 and TRBJ2-7; TRBD2 is a possible D gene (5 bases). V shed 8 bases and J shed 5 bases, with 19 bases lying between them. This CDR3 comprises 14 residues. Per the germline V gene, CDR1 is MDHEN and CDR2 is SYDVKM. The full variable domain, in which reference TRBV28 and TRBJ2-7 provide the parts outside the CDR3, is DVKVTQSSRYLVKRTGEKVFLECVQDMDHENMFWYRQDPGLGLRLIYFSYDVKMKEKGDIPEGYSVSREKKERFSLILESASTNQTSMYLCASGGSEGHHEQYFGPGTRLTVT.

The chain recombines TRBV19 with TRBJ2-5; D is undetermined. This CDR3 contains 16 residues. The V and J ends lost 3 bases and 5 bases respectively, with 19 bases between them. The germline V gene encodes CDR1 LNHDA and CDR2 SQIVND (reference sequence). The CDR3 sequence is CASSIDGLPLRETQYF. For the CDR3, the DNA is TGTGCCAGTAGTATCGACGGTTTACCTCTCAGGGAGACCCAGTACTTC.

This clone was found a few times. This sequence joins TRBV19 and TRBJ1-5; possibly TRBD1 for D (5 bases). V was pared by 11 bases and J by 0 bases, with 32 bases between. In germline, CDR1 is LNHDA, CDR2 SQIVND (reference sequence). This CDR3 has 20 amino acids. The CDR3 sequence: CAVTQEPNRIGFFSNQPQHF. The CDR3 coding sequence is TGTGCCGTCACACAGGAGCCAAACCGAATCGGGTTTTTTAGCAATCAGCCCCAGCATTTT.